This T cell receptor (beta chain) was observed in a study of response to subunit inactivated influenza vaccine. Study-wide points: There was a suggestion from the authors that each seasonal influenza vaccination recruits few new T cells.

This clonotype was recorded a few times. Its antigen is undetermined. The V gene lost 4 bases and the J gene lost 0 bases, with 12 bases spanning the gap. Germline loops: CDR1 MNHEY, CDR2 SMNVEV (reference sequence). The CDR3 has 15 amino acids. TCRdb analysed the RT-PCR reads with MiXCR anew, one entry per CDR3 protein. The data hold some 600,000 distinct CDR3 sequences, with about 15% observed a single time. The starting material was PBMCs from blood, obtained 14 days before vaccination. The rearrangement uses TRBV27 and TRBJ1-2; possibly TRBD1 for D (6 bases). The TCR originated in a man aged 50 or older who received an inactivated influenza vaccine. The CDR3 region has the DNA TGTGCCAGCAGTTCCCCCCGGACAGCTAACTATGGCTACACCTTC. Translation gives CASSSPRTANYGYTF.